These T cell receptor beta chains were read from a single sample in a study of cytomegalovirus exposure and HLA in healthy donors. Method: immunoSEQ multiplex PCR; TCRdb's copy keeps in-frame clones and lacks some. The table includes around 150,000 clones, around 80% detected once. Material for sequencing was PBMCs. These receptors all come from a man in his forties or fifties in good health and CMV-seronegative. The conserved cysteine and the conserved F or W are not part of the CDR3 here. Each record gives: J gene, V gene, CDR3 protein.

TRBJ1-5 | TRBV7-2 | ASSLATGRDEPQH
TRBJ2-2 | TRBV28 | ASSSPGVDSGELF
TRBJ1-2 | TRBV11-2 | ASSPSDRTTYGYT
TRBJ2-7 | TRBV14 | ASSRRLAGGPRYEQY
TRBJ2-1 | TRBV5-1 | ASSLGDRARGEQF
TRBJ2-6 | TRBV6-1 | ASRSGGTGANVLT
TRBJ1-2 | TRBV6-1 | ASSEWWAEYGYT
TRBJ2-7 | TRBV5-1 | ASSFDRGSYEQY
TRBJ1-1 | TRBV18 | ASSPPGQVRNTEAF
TRBJ1-2 | TRBV30 | AWSSVRGGKDYGYT
TRBJ2-7 | TRBV20-1 | TQGAPYEQY